A selection of T cell receptor beta chains follows, all from one sample in a study of blood T cell repertoires in COVID-19. The data were produced by immunoSEQ multiplex PCR, yet TCRdb's version contains in-frame clones alone and is incomplete. This table holds a few hundred thousand clones, 75% to 90% found once. Sequencing was performed on PBMCs or T cells enriched from blood (not recorded which). The receptors stem from a middle-aged woman who had recovered from COVID-19. The conserved cysteine and the conserved F or W are not part of the CDR3 here. The D gene is left open where the match is weak.

d_gene,j_gene,len,v_gene,CDR3aa
.,TRBJ2-5,15,TRBV11-2,ASSLGVLEGASETQY
.,TRBJ2-3,15,TRBV19,ASTSRGGYLSTDTQY
.,TRBJ1-2,10,TRBV6-2/TRBV6-3,ASSTPGQRGT
.,TRBJ1-4,13,TRBV9,ASSVSGTRDEKLF
.,TRBJ2-1,11,TRBV30,AWSPKRLAVQF
.,TRBJ2-4,14,TRBV3-1/TRBV3-2,ASSQGSETAINIQY
.,TRBJ2-7,11,TRBV27,ASRGNRAYEQY
TRBD1,TRBJ2-7,11,TRBV18,ASSVTGGYEQY
.,TRBJ1-2,14,TRBV4-1,ASSQGDQTGIYGYT
TRBD1,TRBJ2-7,15,TRBV7-8,ASSLILSGTGTYEQY
TRBD2,TRBJ2-1,13,TRBV7-2,ASSLGLAVRGEQF
.,.,10,TRBV24-1,ATSDLTGELF
TRBD1,TRBJ2-7,12,TRBV5-1,ASSPLGGRAEQY
.,TRBJ2-4,10,TRBV7-3,ASSWGLYIQY
TRBD1,TRBJ2-7,15,TRBV2,ASSASPGQEISYEQY
TRBD1,TRBJ2-1,13,TRBV9,ASSALTGRYNEQF
.,TRBJ2-7,14,TRBV11-3,ASSGHPGTPIYEQY
.,TRBJ2-7,14,TRBV7-8,ASSLDSRGKGDEQY
TRBD1,TRBJ2-1,12,TRBV5-1,ASSLDRVINEQF
TRBD2,TRBJ2-1,13,TRBV7-2,ASSLTGRGDNEQF
.,TRBJ2-3,12,TRBV10-1,ASSDDSRTDTQY
.,TRBJ1-5,13,TRBV28,ASSFHAYSNQPQH
.,TRBJ2-2,14,TRBV18,ASSPWTGESTGELF
.,TRBJ2-7,10,TRBV7-2,ASSLAWGREY
.,TRBJ2-1,13,TRBV5-1,ASSSTLQFMDEQF
.,TRBJ1-3,15,TRBV29-1,SVEDRVEHRSRNTIY
TRBD2,TRBJ2-5,12,TRBV18,ASSPGLAGETQY
TRBD2,TRBJ2-7,16,TRBV7-2,ASSSGTSGRPSSYEQY
TRBD2,TRBJ2-5,16,TRBV3-1/TRBV3-2,ASSQASGTSGRLETQY
TRBD1,TRBJ1-5,13,TRBV4-1,ASSHWTGDNQPQH
TRBD1,TRBJ2-1,14,TRBV9,ASSTLRDSIYNEQF
TRBD2,TRBJ2-7,11,TRBV27,ASSWGGNYEQY
.,TRBJ2-6,13,TRBV7-3,ASSQTYSGANVLT
TRBD1,TRBJ1-2,11,TRBV29-1,SVGQGVNYGYT
TRBD2,TRBJ2-7,12,TRBV27,ANSWTSGGYEQY
.,TRBJ1-4,10,TRBV2,ASSRDREKLF
TRBD2,TRBJ2-5,15,TRBV7-8,ASSLRHGTSGKETQY
TRBD1,TRBJ2-4,14,TRBV7-2,ASSLGQGLAKNIQY
.,TRBJ2-7,12,TRBV9,ASSATGSSYEQY
.,TRBJ2-1,10,TRBV12-3/TRBV12-4,ASQGEDNEQF
TRBD2,TRBJ2-1,14,TRBV7-6,ASSQFVAGDYNEQF
TRBD2,TRBJ2-3,15,TRBV3-1/TRBV3-2,ASSQDARLAGADTQY
TRBD1,TRBJ1-1,12,TRBV27,ASSPNRGRSEAF
.,TRBJ2-1,12,TRBV11-3,ASSSRQLYNEQF
.,TRBJ2-4,10,TRBV29-1,SVRKEGGIQY
.,TRBJ2-5,11,TRBV24-1,ATSDGGIETQY
.,TRBJ1-3,14,TRBV27,ASSRGGANSGNTIY
.,TRBJ2-7,11,TRBV7-6,ASSLSTSSEQY
.,TRBJ2-5,13,TRBV19,ASSIGQVGSETQY
.,TRBJ2-3,12,TRBV25-1,ASSELLGTDTQY
.,TRBJ2-3,13,TRBV10-3,AISAGQQSTDTQY
.,TRBJ2-7,11,TRBV2,ASRGQGTYEQY
.,TRBJ2-6,11,TRBV7-9,ASRSQGANVLT
.,TRBJ2-3,11,TRBV7-3,ASSAGRTDTQY